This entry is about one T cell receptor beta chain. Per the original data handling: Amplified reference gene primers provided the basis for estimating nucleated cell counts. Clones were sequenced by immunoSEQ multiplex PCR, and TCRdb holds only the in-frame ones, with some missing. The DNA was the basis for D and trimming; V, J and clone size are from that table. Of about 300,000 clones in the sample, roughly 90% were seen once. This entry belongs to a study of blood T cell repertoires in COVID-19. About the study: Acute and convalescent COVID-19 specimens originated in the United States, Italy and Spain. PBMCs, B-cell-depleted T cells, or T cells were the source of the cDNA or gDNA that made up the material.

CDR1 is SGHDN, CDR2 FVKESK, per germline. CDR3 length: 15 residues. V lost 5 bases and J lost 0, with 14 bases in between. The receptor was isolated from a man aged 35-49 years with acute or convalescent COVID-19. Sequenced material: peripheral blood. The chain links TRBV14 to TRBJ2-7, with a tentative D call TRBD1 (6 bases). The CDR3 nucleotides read TGTGCCAGCAGCAGCGACAGGTCAAGCTCCTACGAGCAGTACTTC. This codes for CASSSDRSSSYEQYF.